Below, 10 T cell receptor beta chains from the same sample are listed, as sequenced in a study of identical twins. TCRdb itself ran the 5' RACE reads through MiXCR, one entry per CDR3 protein. The table records 540,000 or so distinct CDR3 sequences, around 24% of them present only once. The data also belong to a second study, concerning yellow fever vaccine responses in identical twins.

Sequenced material: CD4+ T cells sorted from blood. These receptors originate from a woman aged 18-35 years in good health.

The sample holds a few counts of this clonotype. V is TRBV3-1 and J is TRBJ2-5; TRBD2 matches at 8 bases. The germline V gene has CDR1 LGHDT and CDR2 YNNKEL (reference sequence). With 6 bases clipped from V and 5 bases from J, the junction kept 20 bases outside the gene matches. The length of the CDR3 is 18 residues. The CDR3: CASRAPSNSAGDRETQYF. CDR3 nucleotides: TGTGCCAGCAGAGCCCCCTCCAACTCAGCGGGAGATCGGGAGACCCAGTACTTC.

V gene TRBV6-2 or TRBV6-3 combines with J gene TRBJ2-1; D not resolved. V was shortened by 6 bases and J by 8 bases, with 11 bases between the two germline ends. The CDR3 is made up of 12 amino acids. Per germline, CDR1 MNHEY and CDR2 SVGEGT. The CDR3 protein is CASREGPHEQFF. In DNA, the CDR3 is TGTGCCAGCAGGGAAGGACCTCATGAGCAGTTCTTC.

The J gene is TRBJ1-1, the V gene TRBV10-3; TRBD1 is a possible D gene (6 bases). Trimming left V 7 bases short and J 1 base short, with 13 bases between. CDR3 length equals 14 residues. Germline CDR1 ENHRY, CDR2 SYGVKD. CDR3 loop: CAINPTGSNTEAFF. DNA for the CDR3: TGTGCCATCAATCCGACAGGTTCGAACACTGAAGCTTTCTTT.

The table lists this clonotype with a few counts. The V gene is TRBV7-9, the J gene TRBJ2-2; maybe TRBD1 (5 bases). The CDR3 is made up of 15 amino acids. Germline V gene sequence: CDR1 SEHNR, CDR2 FQNEAQ (reference sequence). V lost 3 bases, J lost 1 base, and 9 bases lay in between. CDR3 loop: CASSFVRENTGELFF. The DNA for the CDR3 is TGTGCCAGCAGCTTCGTCAGGGAGAACACCGGGGAGCTGTTTTTT.

The chain joins TRBV20-1 to TRBJ2-1; 14 bases fit TRBD2. Germline V gene sequence: CDR1 DFQATT, CDR2 SNEGSKA (reference sequence). V gave up 2 bases and J gave up 9 bases; unmatched junction bases: 6. This CDR3 has 15 amino acids. CDR3 in DNA: TGCAGTGCTAGATGGGGACTAGCGGGAGCGTCTGAGCAGTTCTTC. Translated, it gives CSARWGLAGASEQFF.

The chain has TRBV10-3 and TRBJ2-1; 9 positions agree with TRBD1. The CDR3 length is 15 residues. V trimming: 4 bases; J trimming: 5 bases; junction bases outside the gene matches: 6. The germline gives CDR1 ENHRY, CDR2 SYGVKD. In DNA form, the CDR3 reads TGTGCCATCAGTGGAGGGACAGGGAATCACAATGAGCAGTTCTTC. Translation: CAISGGTGNHNEQFF.

This clonotype was seen a few times. The chain joins TRBV5-1 to TRBJ2-1, with 7 bases identical to TRBD2. The J segment lost 6 bases and the V segment lost 5 bases, leaving 14 bases of the junction unmatched. Germline CDR1 is SGHRS and CDR2 is YFSETQ. The CDR3 runs 16 residues. CDR3 sequence reads: CASSGGRGSGVNEQFF. CDR3 nucleotides: TGCGCCAGCAGTGGTGGGAGAGGAAGCGGGGTCAATGAGCAGTTCTTC.

This clonotype appeared a few times. The chain carries TRBV28 and TRBJ2-7, with 13 bases that match TRBD2. CDR3 length equals 16 residues. Germline assignment: CDR1 MDHEN and CDR2 SYDVKM. V shed 2 bases and J 4 bases; nucleotides not matched to a gene: 5. The CDR3 DNA reads TGTGCCAGCAGTTTACCCGAGACTAGCGGGAGGTACGAGCAGTACTTC. Its protein product is CASSLPETSGRYEQYF.

This clonotype was picked up a small number of times. The CDR3 loop reads CASSFLAGEKNEQFF. CDR3 sequence (DNA): TGTGCCAGCAGTTTTCTAGCGGGAGAGAAAAATGAGCAGTTCTTC. V is TRBV12-3 or TRBV12-4 and J is TRBJ2-1, with TRBD2 matching over 10 bases. V lost 3 bases, J lost 7 bases, and 6 bases stayed unmatched. The CDR3 sequence is 15 residues long.

This clonotype was counted many times. The chain joins TRBV29-1 to TRBJ2-3; D not resolved. Germline V gives CDR1 SQVTM, CDR2 ANQGSEA. There are 12 residues in the CDR3. V lost 6 bases, J lost 9 bases, and 16 bases lay in between. The CDR3 is CSVRRLEGTQYF. The CDR3 coding sequence is TGCAGCGTGCGACGACTCGAAGGGACGCAGTATTTT.